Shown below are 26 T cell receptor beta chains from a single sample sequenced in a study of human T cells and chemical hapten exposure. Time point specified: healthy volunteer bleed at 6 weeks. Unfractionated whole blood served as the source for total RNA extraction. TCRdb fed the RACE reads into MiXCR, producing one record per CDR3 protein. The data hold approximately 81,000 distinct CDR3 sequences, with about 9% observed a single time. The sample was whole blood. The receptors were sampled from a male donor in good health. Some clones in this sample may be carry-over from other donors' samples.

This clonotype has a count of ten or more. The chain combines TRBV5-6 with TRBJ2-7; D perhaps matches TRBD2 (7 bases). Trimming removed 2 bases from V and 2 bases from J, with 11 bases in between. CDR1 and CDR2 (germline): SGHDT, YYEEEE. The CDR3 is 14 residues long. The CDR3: CASSFGGPPYEQYF. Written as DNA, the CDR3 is TGTGCCAGCAGCTTCGGGGGGCCCCCCTACGAGCAGTACTTC. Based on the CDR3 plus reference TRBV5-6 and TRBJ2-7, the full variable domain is DAGVTQSPTHLIKTRGQQVTLRCSPKSGHDTVSWYQQALGQGPQFIFQYYEEEERQRGNFPDRFSGHQFPNYSSELNVNALLLGDSALYLCASSFGGPPYEQYFGPGTRLTVT.

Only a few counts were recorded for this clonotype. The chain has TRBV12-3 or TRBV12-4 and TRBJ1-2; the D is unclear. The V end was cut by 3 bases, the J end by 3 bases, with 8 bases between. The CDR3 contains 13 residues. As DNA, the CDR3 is TGTGCCAGCAGTTTGGGTAGGGACTATGGCTACACCTTC. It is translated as CASSLGRDYGYTF.

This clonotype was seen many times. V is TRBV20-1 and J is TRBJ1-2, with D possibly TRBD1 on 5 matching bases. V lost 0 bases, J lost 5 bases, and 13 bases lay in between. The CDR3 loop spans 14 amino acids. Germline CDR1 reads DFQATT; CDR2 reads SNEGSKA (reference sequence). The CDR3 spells CSARDSRTNYGYTF. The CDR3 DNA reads TGCAGTGCTAGAGATTCCAGGACAAATTATGGCTACACCTTC.

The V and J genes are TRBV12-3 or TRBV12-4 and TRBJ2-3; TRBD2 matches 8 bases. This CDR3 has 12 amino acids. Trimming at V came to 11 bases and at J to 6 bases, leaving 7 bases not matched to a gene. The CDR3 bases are TGTGCCTCCGGACTAGCCTCCGATACGCAGTATTTT. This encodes CASGLASDTQYF.

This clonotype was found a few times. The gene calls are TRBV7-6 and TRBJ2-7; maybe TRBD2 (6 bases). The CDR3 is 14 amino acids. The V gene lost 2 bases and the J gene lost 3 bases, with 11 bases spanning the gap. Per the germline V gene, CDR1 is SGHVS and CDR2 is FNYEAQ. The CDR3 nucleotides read TGTGCCAGCAGCTTAAGAGGACTATTCTACGAGCAGTACTTC. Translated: CASSLRGLFYEQYF.

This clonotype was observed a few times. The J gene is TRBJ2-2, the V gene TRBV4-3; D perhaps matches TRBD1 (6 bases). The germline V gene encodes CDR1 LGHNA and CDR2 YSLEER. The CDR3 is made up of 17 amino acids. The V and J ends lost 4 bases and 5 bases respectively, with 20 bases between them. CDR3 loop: CASSPTTGLQGTGELFF. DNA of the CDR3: TGCGCCAGCAGCCCTACAACAGGGCTTCAGGGGACCGGGGAGCTGTTTTTT.

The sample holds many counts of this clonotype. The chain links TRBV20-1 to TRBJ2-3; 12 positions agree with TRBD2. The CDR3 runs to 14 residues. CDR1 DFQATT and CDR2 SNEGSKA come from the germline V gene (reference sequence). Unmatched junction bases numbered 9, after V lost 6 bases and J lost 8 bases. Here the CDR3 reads CSALSSGGAGTQYF. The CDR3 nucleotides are TGCAGTGCCCTCTCTAGCGGGGGGGCCGGTACGCAGTATTTT.

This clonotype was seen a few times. The CDR3 nucleotides are TGCAGCGTTGAAGGGCACGCGGTCGGAGCTTTCTTT. Amino acid sequence: CSVEGHAVGAFF. The rearrangement joins TRBV29-1 to TRBJ1-1, with D hard to call. The CDR3 consists of 12 residues. Trimming took off 1 base at V and 10 bases at J, with 13 bases between the two ends. The germline gives CDR1 SQVTM, CDR2 ANQGSEA.

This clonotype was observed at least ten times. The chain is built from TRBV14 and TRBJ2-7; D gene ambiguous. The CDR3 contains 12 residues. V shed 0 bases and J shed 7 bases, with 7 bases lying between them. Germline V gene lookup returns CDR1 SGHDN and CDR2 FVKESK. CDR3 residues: CASSQEAYEQYF. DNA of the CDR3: TGTGCCAGCAGCCAAGAAGCGTATGAGCAGTACTTC.

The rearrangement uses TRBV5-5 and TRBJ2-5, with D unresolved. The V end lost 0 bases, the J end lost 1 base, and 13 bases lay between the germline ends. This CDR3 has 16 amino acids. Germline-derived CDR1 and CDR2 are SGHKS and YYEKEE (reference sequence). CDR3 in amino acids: CASSLGVGVLQETQYF. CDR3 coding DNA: TGTGCCAGCAGCTTGGGAGTTGGCGTCCTCCAAGAGACCCAGTACTTC.

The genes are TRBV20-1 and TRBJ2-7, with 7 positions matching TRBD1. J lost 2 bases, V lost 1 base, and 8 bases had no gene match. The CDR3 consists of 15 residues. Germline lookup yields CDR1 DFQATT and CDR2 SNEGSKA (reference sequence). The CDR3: CSARGVQGPPYEQYF. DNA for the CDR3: TGCAGTGCTAGAGGGGTACAGGGGCCACCCTACGAGCAGTACTTC.

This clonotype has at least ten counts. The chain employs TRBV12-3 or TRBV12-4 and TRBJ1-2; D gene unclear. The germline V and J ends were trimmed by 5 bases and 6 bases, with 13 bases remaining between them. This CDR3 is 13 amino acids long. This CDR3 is CASSLGWTDGYTF. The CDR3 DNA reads TGTGCCAGCAGTCTAGGATGGACGGATGGCTACACCTTC.

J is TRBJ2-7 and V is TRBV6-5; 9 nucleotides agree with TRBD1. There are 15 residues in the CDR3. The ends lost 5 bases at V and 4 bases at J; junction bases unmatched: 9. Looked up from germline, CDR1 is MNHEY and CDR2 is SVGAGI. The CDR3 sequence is CASSTGQGSLYEQYF. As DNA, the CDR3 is TGTGCCAGCAGTACGGGACAGGGAAGTCTGTACGAGCAGTACTTC.

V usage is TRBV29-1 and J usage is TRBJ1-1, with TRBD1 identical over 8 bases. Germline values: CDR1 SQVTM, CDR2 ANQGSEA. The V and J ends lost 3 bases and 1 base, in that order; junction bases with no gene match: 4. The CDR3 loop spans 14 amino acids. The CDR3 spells CSVDPGQGNTEAFF. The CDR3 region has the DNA TGCAGCGTTGACCCAGGACAGGGGAACACTGAAGCTTTCTTT.

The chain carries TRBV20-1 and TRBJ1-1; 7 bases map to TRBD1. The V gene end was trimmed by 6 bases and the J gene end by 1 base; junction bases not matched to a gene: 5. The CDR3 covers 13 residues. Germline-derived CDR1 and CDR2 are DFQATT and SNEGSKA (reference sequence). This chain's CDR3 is CSATTGQNTEAFF. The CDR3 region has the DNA TGCAGTGCAACGACAGGGCAGAACACTGAAGCTTTCTTT.

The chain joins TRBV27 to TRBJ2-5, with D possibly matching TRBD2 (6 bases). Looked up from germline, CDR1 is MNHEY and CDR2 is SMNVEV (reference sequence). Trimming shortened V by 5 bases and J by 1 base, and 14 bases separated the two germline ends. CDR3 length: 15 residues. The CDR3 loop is CASSPEGPFQETQYF. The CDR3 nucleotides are TGTGCCAGCAGTCCGGAGGGTCCGTTCCAAGAGACCCAGTACTTC.

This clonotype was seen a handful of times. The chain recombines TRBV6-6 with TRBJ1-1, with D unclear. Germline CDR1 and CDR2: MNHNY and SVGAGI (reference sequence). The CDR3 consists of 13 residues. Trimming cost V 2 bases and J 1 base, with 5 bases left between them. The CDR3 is CASSYPGNTEAFF. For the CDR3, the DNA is TGTGCCAGCAGTTACCCAGGGAACACTGAAGCTTTCTTT.

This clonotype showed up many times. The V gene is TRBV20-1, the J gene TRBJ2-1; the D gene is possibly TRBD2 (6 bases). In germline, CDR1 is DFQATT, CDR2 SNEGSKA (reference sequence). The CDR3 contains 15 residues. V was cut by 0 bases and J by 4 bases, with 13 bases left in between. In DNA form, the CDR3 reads TGCAGTGCTAGAGATTTCGCGGGGACTTACAATGAGCAGTTCTTC. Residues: CSARDFAGTYNEQFF.

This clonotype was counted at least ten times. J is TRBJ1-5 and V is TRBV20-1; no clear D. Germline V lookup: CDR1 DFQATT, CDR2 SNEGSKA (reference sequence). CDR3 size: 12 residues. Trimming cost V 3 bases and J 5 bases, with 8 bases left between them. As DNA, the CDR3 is TGCAGTGCTAGGCGGTCAGATCAGCCCCAGCATTTT. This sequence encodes CSARRSDQPQHF.

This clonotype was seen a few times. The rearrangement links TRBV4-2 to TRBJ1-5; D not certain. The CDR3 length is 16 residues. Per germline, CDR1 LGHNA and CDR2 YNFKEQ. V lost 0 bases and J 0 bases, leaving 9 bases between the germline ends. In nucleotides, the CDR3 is TGTGCCAGCAGCCAAGATCCGGCCTATAGCAATCAGCCCCAGCATTTT. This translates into CASSQDPAYSNQPQHF.

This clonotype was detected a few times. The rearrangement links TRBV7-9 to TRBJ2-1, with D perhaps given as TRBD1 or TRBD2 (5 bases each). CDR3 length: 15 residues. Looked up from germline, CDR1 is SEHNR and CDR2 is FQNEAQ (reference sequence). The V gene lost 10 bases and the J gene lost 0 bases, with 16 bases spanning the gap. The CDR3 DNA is TGTGCCACCGAGACCGGGACGACCTCCTACAATGAGCAGTTCTTC. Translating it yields CATETGTTSYNEQFF. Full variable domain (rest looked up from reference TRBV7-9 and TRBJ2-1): DTGVSQNPRHKITKRGQNVTFRCDPISEHNRLYWYRQTLGQGPEFLTYFQNEAQLEKSRLLSDRFSAERPKGSFSTLEIQRTEQGDSAMYLCATETGTTSYNEQFFGPGTRLTVL.

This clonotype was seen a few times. The CDR3 sequence: CASSSAGTATPYEQYF. In DNA, the CDR3 is TGTGCCAGCAGTTCGGCCGGGACAGCAACTCCCTACGAGCAGTACTTC. This sequence joins TRBV6-1 and TRBJ2-7, with 7 bases lining up with TRBD1. Germline V gene sequence: CDR1 MNHNS, CDR2 SASEGT. This CDR3 spans 16 amino acids. The V and J ends lost 5 bases and 2 bases, in that order; junction bases with no gene match: 12.

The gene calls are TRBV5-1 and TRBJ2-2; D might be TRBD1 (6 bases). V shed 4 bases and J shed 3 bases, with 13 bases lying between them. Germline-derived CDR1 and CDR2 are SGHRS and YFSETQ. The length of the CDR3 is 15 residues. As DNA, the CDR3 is TGCGCCAGCAGCGTGGGACACCAATACACCGGGGAGCTGTTTTTT. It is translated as CASSVGHQYTGELFF.

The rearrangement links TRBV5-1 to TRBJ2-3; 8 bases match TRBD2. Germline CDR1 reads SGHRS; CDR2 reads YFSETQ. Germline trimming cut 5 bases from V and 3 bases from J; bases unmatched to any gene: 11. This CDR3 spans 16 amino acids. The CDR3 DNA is TGCGCCAGCAGACGTAGCGGGGCACTTCTTACAGATACGCAGTATTTT. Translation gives CASRRSGALLTDTQYF.

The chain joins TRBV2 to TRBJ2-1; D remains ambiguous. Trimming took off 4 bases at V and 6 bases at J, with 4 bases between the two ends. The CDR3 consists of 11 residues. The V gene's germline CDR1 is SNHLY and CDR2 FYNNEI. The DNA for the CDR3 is TGTGCCAGCAGTGTTACCAATGAGCAGTTCTTC. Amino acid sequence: CASSVTNEQFF.

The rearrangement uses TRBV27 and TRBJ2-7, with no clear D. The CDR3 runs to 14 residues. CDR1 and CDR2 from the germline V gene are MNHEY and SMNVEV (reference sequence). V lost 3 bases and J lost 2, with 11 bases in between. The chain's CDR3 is CASSFRVRTYEQYF. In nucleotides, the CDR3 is TGTGCCAGCAGTTTTAGGGTCCGAACCTACGAGCAGTACTTC.